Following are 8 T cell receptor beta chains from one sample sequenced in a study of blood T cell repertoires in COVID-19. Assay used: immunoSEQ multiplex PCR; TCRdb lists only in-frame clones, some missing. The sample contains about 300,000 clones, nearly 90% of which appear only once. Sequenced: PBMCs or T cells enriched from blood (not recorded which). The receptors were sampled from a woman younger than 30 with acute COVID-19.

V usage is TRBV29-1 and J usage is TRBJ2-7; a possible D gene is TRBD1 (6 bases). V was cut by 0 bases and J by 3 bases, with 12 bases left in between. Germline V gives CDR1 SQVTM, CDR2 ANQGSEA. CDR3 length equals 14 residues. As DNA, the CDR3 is TGCAGCGTTGAAGATCGTGGGGGCAACTACGAGCAGTACTTC. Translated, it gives CSVEDRGGNYEQYF.

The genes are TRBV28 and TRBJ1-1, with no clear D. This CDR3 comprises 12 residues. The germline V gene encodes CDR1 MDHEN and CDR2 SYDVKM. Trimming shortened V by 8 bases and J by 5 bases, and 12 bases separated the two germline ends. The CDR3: CASYARRTEAFF. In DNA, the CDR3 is TGTGCCAGCTACGCCCGTCGGACTGAAGCTTTCTTT.

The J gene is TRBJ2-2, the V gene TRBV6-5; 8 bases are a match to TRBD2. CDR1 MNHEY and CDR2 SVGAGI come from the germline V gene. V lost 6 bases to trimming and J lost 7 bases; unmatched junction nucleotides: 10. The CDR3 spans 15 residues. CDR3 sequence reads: CASSLTGTRNGELFF. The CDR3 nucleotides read TGTGCCAGCAGCCTTACCGGGACTAGAAACGGGGAGCTGTTTTTT.

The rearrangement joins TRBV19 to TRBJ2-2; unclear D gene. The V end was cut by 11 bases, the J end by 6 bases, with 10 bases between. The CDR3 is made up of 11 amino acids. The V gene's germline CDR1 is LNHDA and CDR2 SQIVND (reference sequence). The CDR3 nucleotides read TGTGCCTCCTTTCGGGCCGGGGAGCTGTTTTTT. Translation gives CASFRAGELFF.

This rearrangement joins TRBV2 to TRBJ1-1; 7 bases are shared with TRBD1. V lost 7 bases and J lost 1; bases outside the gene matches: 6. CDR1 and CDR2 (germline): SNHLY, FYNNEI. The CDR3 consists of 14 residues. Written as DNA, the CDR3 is TGTGCCAGCATATGGACAGGTGAGAACACTGAAGCTTTCTTT. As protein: CASIWTGENTEAFF.

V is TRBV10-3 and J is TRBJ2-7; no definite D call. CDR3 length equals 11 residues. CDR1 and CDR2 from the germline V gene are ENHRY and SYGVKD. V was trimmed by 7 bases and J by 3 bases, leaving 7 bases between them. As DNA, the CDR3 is TGTGCCATCACTGACCGCTACGAGCAGTACTTC. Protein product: CAITDRYEQYF.

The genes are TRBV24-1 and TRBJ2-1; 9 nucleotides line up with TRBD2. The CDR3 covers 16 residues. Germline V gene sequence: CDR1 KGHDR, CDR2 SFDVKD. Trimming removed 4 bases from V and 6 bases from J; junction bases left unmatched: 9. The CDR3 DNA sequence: TGTGCCACCAGTGACACTAGCGGGCGAGCCGTCAATGAGCAGTTCTTC. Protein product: CATSDTSGRAVNEQFF.

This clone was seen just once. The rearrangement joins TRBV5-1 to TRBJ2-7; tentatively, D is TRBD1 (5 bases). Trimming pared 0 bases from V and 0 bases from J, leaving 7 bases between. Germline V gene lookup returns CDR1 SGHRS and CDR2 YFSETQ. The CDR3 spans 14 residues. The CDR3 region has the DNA TGCGCCAGCAGCTTGGGACAGATCTCCTACGAGCAGTACTTC. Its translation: CASSLGQISYEQYF.